This T cell receptor beta chain was sequenced in a study of identifying expanded T cells in peripheral blood. Study results and limitations: Differentially abundant clones: around 1.1 between replicates, about 16 at roughly 13 days, approximately 19 at four. Variance in clone template counts between approximately two-week samples significantly increased with total template count across all healthy donors.

Note on this clone: Antigen unknown. This specimen includes other DNA sequences encoding the same CDR3.

The CDR3 length is 19 residues. The trim removed 2 bases at V and 1 base at J, leaving 15 bases unmatched. From germline, CDR1 is GTSNPN and CDR2 SVGIG (reference sequence). Here immunoSEQ multiplex PCR was the method, and the copy in TCRdb shows in-frame clones only, minus some. The sample lists approximately 58,000 clones, approximately 82% occurring once. Healthy donors had no documented immune events, such as infections, while sampled. Sequencing used blood. This receptor was obtained from a person aged 18 to 70 in good health. The V and J genes are TRBV30 and TRBJ2-4, with TRBD2 identical over 9 bases. CDR3 nucleotides: TGTGCCTGGAGTTCTACCCCGGGGCTAGCGGGGTTTGCCAAAAACATTCAGTACTTC. Its protein product is CAWSSTPGLAGFAKNIQYF.